Listed below are T cell receptor beta chains from one sample, sequenced in a study of identical twins. One entry per CDR3 protein, called by TCRdb with MiXCR from the 5' RACE reads. This repertoire shows 200,000 to 300,000 distinct CDR3 sequences, roughly 7% found once; its top ten account for roughly 3.7%. The sample also formed part of further work on yellow fever vaccine responses in identical twins.

The sample consisted of memory (CD45RO+) T cells sorted from blood. The receptors here all came from a woman under 30 in good health. Each CDR3 is given without its conserved first and last residue. The listing skips clone size in some rows; elsewhere it reads once, few, many or a size class.

>TRBJ2-4|13|TRBV2|few
ASRGSEIAKNIQY
>TRBJ2-2|15|TRBV7-9|.
ASSLGPRTRDTGELF
>TRBJ2-3|12|TRBV12-3/TRBV12-4|few
ASSGEQHTDTQY
>TRBJ2-3|13|TRBV5-1|few
ASSPGTPDTDTQY
>TRBJ2-3|13|TRBV7-9|.
ASSLDERPRDTQY
>TRBJ1-6|14|TRBV6-5|many
ASSYAQDRANSPLH
>TRBJ2-1|12|TRBV20-1|.
SATERGGPNEQF
>TRBJ2-1|10|TRBV5-1|.
ASSLVLPEQF
>TRBJ2-1|13|TRBV5-6|.
ASSFLTQDSGEQF
>TRBJ2-1|13|TRBV12-3/TRBV12-4|.
ASSPGQGFYNEQF
>TRBJ1-2|14|TRBV5-1|many
ASSLGTGGFSYGYT
>TRBJ1-3|13|TRBV3-1|.
ASSYDRGSGNTIY
>TRBJ2-1|12|TRBV28|.
ASSSGGGLHEQF
>TRBJ2-2|14|TRBV9|.
ASSAYSGRNTGELF
>TRBJ1-1|14|TRBV20-1|.
SARGGDRGYNTEAF
>TRBJ2-2|14|TRBV5-1|few
ASREGFGANTGELF
>TRBJ2-2|18|TRBV2|.
ASRLTGLAGGLPPTGELF
>TRBJ2-1|14|TRBV20-1|few
SATTSLAGAYNEQF
>TRBJ2-2|13|TRBV28|few
ASSPGQGRTGELF
>TRBJ1-5|15|TRBV5-8|many
ASSLALTGLFNQPQH
>TRBJ1-1|13|TRBV7-7|many
ASSFSIQSQGHAF
>TRBJ2-1|10|TRBV3-1|many
ASSQSPNEQF
>TRBJ1-2|11|TRBV12-3/TRBV12-4|few
ASSRGRLSGYT
>TRBJ2-1|14|TRBV24-1|many
ATSSTGTGTYNEQF
>TRBJ1-1|12|TRBV9|many
ASSVGGMNTEAF
>TRBJ2-1|13|TRBV20-1|many
SARLQDRTYNEQF
>TRBJ2-1|14|TRBV4-1|many
ASSQKDRPPYNEQF
>TRBJ2-6|13|TRBV7-9|.
ASSLAGIGANVLT
>TRBJ1-5|15|TRBV4-1|.
ASSQGQGVLSNQPQH
>TRBJ2-3|14|TRBV7-7|many
ASSLGTRGGTDTQY
>TRBJ2-1|13|TRBV3-1|.
ASRPGTSGRDEQF
>TRBJ2-5|12|TRBV6-1|few
ASRAGGKAETQY
>TRBJ2-1|15|TRBV5-1|.
ASSLGYSGGAGNEQF
>TRBJ2-5|15|TRBV7-2|many
ASSLVAGVKNPETQY
>TRBJ2-2|11|TRBV6-4|many
ASSDGNTGELF
>TRBJ1-1|15|TRBV4-1|.
ASSQGVNPLMNTEAF
>TRBJ2-4|14|TRBV5-5|.
ASSPVVTLAKNIQY
>TRBJ1-5|12|TRBV28|.
ASRRPRGGQPQH
>TRBJ1-5|14|TRBV5-1|many
ASSLGGGSGNQPQH
>TRBJ2-1|17|TRBV21-1|.
ASSKMNLRGPKFYNEQF
>TRBJ2-3|13|TRBV5-6|few
ASSLAGLAGDTQY
>TRBJ2-5|10|TRBV7-6|many
ASSKQQETQY
>TRBJ2-1|16|TRBV20-1|few
SARLGTSGGLYYNEQF
>TRBJ1-2|10|TRBV20-1|few
SARKVALGYT
>TRBJ1-1|10|TRBV28|.
ASSFGGGEAF
>TRBJ2-7|10|TRBV10-3|many
ATTDSTYEQY
>TRBJ1-2|11|TRBV7-9|few
ASSPGTPADYT
>TRBJ1-3|9|TRBV12-3/TRBV12-4|many
ASREEDTIY
>TRBJ2-3|13|TRBV29-1|few
SVGWRRLSTDTQY
>TRBJ2-5|14|TRBV7-2|few
ASSLLAGGPQETQY
>TRBJ2-2|12|TRBV28|few
ASSLGSSTGELF
>TRBJ2-5|12|TRBV4-1|few
ASSQGTEVETQY
>TRBJ1-1|11|TRBV2|few
ASSGQSNTEAF
>TRBJ1-5|12|TRBV19|few
ATGRLGGNQPQH